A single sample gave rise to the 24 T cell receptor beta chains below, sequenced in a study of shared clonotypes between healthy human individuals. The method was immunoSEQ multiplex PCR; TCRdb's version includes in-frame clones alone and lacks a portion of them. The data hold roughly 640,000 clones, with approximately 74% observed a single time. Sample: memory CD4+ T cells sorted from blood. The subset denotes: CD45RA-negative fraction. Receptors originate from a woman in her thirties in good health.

The CDR3: CASSMTGNYEQYF. CDR3 nucleotides: TGTGCCAGCAGCATGACAGGAAATTACGAGCAGTACTTC. The chain couples TRBV11-3 to TRBJ2-7, with a tentative D call TRBD1 (6 bases). The CDR3 spans 13 residues. Trimming took off 5 bases at V and 4 bases at J, with 12 bases between the two ends. Germline V gene data show CDR1 as SGHNT and CDR2 as YENEEA.

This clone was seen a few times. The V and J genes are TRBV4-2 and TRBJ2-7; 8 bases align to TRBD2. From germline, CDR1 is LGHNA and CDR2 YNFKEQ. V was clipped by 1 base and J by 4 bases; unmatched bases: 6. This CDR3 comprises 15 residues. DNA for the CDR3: TGTGCCAGCAGCCAAGCAGCGGGAGTTGGGTACGAGCAGTACTTC. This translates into CASSQAAGVGYEQYF.

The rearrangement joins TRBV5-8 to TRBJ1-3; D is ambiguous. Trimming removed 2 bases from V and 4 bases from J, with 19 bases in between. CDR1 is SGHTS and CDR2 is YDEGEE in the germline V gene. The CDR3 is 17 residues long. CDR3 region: CASSLNSGTGRGNTIYF. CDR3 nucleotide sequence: TGTGCCAGCAGCTTAAATTCTGGCACCGGGAGAGGAAACACCATATATTTT. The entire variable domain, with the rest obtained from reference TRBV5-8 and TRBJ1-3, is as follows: EAGVTQSPTHLIKTRGQQATLRCSPISGHTSVYWYQQALGLGLQFLLWYDEGEERNRGNFPPRFSGRQFPNYSSELNVNALELEDSALYLCASSLNSGTGRGNTIYFGEGSWLTVV.

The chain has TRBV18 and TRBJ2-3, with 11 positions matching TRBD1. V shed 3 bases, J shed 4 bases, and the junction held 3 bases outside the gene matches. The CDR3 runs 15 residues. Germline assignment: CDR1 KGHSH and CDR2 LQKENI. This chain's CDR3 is CASSPGQGEADTQYF. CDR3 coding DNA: TGTGCCAGCTCACCGGGACAGGGGGAGGCAGATACGCAGTATTTT.

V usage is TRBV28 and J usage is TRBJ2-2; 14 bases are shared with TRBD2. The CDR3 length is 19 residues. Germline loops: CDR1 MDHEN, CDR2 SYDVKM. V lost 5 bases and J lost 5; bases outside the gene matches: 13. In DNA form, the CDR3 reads TGTGCCAGCAGTCTCCAGGGGGGGACTAGCGGGAGTAGGACCGGGGAGCTGTTTTTT. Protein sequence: CASSLQGGTSGSRTGELFF.

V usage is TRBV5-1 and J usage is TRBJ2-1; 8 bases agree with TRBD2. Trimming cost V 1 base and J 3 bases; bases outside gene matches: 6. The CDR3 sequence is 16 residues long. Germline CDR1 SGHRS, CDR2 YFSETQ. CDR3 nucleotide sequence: TGCGCCAGCAGCTTGACGGCTAGCGGGTTCTACAATGAGCAGTTCTTC. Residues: CASSLTASGFYNEQFF. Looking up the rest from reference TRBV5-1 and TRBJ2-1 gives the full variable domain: KAGVTQTPRYLIKTRGQQVTLSCSPISGHRSVSWYQQTPGQGLQFLFEYFSETQRNKGNFPGRFSGRQFSNSRSEMNVSTLELGDSALYLCASSLTASGFYNEQFFGPGTRLTVL.

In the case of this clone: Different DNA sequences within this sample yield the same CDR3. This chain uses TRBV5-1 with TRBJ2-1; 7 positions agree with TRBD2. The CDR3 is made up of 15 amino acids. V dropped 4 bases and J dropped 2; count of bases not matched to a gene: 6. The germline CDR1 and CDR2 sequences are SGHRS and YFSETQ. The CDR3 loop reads CASSSASGAYNEQFF. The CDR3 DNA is TGCGCCAGCAGCAGCGCTAGCGGAGCCTACAATGAGCAGTTCTTC.

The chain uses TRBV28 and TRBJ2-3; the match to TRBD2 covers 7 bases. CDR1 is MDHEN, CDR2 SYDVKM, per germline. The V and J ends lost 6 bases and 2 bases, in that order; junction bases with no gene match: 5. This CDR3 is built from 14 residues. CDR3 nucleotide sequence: TGTGCCAGCAGGTCTAGCGGAACCACAGATACGCAGTATTTT. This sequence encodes CASRSSGTTDTQYF.

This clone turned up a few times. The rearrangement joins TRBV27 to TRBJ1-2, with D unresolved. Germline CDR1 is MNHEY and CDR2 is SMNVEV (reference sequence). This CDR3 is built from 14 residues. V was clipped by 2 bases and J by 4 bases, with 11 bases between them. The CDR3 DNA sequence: TGTGCCAGCAGTTTACGTCAGGAAAGCTATGGCTACACCTTC. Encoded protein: CASSLRQESYGYTF.

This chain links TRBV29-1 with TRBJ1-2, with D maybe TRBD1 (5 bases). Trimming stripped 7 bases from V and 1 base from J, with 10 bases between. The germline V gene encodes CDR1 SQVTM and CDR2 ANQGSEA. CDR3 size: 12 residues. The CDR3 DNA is TGCAGCGGTCTCCAGGGTAACTATGGCTACACCTTC. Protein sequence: CSGLQGNYGYTF.

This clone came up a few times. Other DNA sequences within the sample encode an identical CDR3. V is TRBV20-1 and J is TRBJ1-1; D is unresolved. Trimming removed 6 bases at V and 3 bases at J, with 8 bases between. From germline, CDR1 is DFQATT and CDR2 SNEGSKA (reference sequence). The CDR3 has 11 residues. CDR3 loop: CSADRDTEAFF. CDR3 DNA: TGCAGTGCGGATAGGGACACTGAAGCTTTCTTT.

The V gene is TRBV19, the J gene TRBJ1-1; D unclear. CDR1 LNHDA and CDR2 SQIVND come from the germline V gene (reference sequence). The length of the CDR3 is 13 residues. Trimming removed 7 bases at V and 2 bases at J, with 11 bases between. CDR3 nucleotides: TGTGCCAGTAAAATAGGCCGCAACACTGAAGCTTTCTTT. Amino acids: CASKIGRNTEAFF. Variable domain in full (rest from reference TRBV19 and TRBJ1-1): DGGITQSPKYLFRKEGQNVTLSCEQNLNHDAMYWYRQDPGQGLRLIYYSQIVNDFQKGDIAEGYSVSREKKESFPLTVTSAQKNPTAFYLCASKIGRNTEAFFGQGTRLTVV.

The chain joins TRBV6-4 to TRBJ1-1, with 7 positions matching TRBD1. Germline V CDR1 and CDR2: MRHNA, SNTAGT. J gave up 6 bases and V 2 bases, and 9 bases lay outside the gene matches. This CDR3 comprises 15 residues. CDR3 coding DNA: TGTGCCAGCAGTGACAATGGAGCGGGGACAGCTGAAGCTTTCTTT. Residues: CASSDNGAGTAEAFF.

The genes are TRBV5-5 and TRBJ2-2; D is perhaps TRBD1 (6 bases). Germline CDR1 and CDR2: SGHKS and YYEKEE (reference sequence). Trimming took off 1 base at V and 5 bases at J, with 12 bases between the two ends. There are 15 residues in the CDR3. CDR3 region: CASSLIPGATGELFF. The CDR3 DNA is TGTGCCAGCAGCTTGATTCCAGGGGCAACCGGGGAGCTGTTTTTT.

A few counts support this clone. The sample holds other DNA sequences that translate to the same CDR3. The CDR3 spells CASSSGSTGEQYF. The DNA for the CDR3 is TGTGCCAGCAGTTCCGGTTCGACGGGAGAGCAGTACTTC. This chain joins TRBV28 and TRBJ2-7; possible D gene TRBD2, 5 bases. The germline V and J ends were trimmed by 4 bases and 7 bases, with 14 bases remaining between them. The germline gives CDR1 MDHEN, CDR2 SYDVKM. This CDR3 is built from 13 residues.

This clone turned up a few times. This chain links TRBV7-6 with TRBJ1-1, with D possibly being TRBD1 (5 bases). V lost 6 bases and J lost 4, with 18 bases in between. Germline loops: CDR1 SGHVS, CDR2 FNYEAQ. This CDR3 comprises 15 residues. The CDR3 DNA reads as TGTGCCAGCAGTCAGATGGAGGCAGGGAGCACTGAAGCTTTCTTT. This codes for CASSQMEAGSTEAFF.

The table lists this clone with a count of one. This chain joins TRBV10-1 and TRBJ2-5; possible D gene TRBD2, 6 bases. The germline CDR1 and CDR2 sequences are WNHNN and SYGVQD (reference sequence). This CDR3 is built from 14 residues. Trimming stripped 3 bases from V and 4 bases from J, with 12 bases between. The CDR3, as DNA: TGCGCCAGCAGTGAAGGAGGGTCCTTAGAGACCCAGTACTTC. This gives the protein CASSEGGSLETQYF.

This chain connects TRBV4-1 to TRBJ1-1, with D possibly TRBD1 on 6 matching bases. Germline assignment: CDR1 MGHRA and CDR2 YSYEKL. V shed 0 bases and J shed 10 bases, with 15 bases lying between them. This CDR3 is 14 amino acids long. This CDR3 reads CASSQDVRGVGAFF. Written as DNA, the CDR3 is TGCGCCAGCAGCCAAGATGTCAGGGGAGTTGGAGCTTTCTTT.

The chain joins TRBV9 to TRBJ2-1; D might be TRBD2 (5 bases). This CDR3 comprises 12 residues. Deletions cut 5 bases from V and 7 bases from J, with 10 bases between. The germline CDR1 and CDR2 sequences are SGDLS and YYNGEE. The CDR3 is CASRSSGNEQFF. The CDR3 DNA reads TGTGCCAGCAGGTCGTCGGGAAATGAGCAGTTCTTC.

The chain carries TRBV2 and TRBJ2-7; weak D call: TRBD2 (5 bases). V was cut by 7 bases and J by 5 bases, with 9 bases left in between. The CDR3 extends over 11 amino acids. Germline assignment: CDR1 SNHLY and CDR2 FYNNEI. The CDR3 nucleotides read TGTGCCAGCACGGGGTTTGACGAGCAGTACTTC. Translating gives CASTGFDEQYF. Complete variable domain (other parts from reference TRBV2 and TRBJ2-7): EPEVTQTPSHQVTQMGQEVILRCVPISNHLYFYWYRQILGQKVEFLVSFYNNEISEKSEIFDDQFSVERPDGSNFTLKIRSTKLEDSAMYFCASTGFDEQYFGPGTRLTVT.

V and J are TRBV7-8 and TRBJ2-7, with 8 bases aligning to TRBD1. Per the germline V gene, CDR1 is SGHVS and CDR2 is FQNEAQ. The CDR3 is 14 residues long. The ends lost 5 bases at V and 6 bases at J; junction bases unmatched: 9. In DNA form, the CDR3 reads TGTGCCAGCAGCCTACAGACAGGGGCCAGCGAGCAGTACTTC. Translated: CASSLQTGASEQYF.

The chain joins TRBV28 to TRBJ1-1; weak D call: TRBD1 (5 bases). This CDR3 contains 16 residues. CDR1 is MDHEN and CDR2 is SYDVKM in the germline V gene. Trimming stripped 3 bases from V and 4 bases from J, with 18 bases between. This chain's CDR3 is CASSFSVGRRGTEAFF. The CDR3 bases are TGTGCCAGCAGTTTTTCTGTCGGGAGAAGGGGCACTGAAGCTTTCTTT.

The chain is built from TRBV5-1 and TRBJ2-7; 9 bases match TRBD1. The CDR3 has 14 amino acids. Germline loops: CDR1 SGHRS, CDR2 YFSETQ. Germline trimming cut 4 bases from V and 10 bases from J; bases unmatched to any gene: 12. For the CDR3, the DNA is TGCGCCAGCAGCCTAAGACAGGGGGGCGATACCCAGTACTTC. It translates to CASSLRQGGDTQYF.

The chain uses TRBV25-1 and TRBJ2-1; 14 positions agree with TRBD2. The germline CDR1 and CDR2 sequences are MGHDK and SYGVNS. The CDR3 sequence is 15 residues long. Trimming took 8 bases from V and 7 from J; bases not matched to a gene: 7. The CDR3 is CASRLAGGHVNEQFF. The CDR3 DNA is TGTGCCAGCCGACTAGCGGGAGGGCATGTGAATGAGCAGTTCTTC.